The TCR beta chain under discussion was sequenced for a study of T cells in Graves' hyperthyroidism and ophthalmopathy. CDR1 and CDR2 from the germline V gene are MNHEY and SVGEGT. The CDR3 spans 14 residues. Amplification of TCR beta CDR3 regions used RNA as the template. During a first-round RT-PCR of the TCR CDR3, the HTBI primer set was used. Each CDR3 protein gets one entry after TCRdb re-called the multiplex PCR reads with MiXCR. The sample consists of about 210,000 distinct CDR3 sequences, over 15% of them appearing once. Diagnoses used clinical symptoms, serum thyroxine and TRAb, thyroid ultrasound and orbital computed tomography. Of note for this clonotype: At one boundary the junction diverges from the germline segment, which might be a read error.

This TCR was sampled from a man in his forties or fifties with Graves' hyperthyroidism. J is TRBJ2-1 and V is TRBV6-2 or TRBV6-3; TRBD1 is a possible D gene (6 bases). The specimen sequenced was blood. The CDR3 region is CASRQGTGLWEQCF. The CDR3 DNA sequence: TGTGCCAGCAGACAGGGAACGGGTTTGTGGGAGCAGTGCTTC.